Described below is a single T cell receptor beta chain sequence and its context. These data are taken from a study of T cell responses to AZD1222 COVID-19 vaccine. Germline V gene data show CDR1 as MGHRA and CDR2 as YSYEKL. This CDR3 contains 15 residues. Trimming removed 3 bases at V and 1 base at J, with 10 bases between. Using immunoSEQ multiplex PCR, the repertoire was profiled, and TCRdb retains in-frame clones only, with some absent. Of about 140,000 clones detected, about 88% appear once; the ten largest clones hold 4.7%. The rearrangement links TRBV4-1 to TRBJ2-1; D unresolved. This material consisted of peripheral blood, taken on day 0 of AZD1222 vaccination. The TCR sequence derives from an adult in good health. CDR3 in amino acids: CASSQSQQSYNEQFF. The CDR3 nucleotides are TGCGCCAGCAGCCAGTCTCAGCAATCCTACAATGAGCAGTTCTTC.